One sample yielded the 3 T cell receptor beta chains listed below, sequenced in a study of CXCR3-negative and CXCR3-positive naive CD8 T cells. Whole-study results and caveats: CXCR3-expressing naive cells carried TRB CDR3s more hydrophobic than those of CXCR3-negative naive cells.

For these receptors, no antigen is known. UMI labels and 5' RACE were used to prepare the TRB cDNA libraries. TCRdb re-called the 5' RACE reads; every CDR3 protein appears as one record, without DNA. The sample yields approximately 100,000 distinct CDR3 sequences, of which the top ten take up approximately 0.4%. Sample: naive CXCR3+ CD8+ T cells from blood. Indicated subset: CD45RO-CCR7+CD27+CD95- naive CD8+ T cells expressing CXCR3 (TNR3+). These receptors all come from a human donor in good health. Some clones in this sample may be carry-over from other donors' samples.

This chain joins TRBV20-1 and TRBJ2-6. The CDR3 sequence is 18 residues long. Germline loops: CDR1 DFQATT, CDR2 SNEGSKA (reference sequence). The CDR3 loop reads CSATGLRTEYSGANVLTF.

The CDR3 protein is CSARHGLAGGREQYF. This chain connects TRBV20-1 to TRBJ2-7; the D call from TCRdb, TRBD2, cannot be confirmed without DNA. Germline V lookup: CDR1 DFQATT, CDR2 SNEGSKA (reference sequence). The CDR3 extends over 15 amino acids.

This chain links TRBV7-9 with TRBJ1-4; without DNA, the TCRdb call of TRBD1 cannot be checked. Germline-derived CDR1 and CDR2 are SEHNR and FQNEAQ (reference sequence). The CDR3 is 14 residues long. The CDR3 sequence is CASSSQGANEKLFF.